The 14 T cell receptor beta chains listed next were all sequenced from one sample in a study of cytomegalovirus exposure and HLA in healthy donors. 60 Vbeta and 13 Jbeta primers were used in PCR. Here immunoSEQ multiplex PCR was the method, and the copy in TCRdb shows in-frame clones only, minus some. This sample's clone table lists about 120,000 clones. The specimen sequenced was PBMCs. The receptors shown here come from a man between 18 and 29 years old in good health and CMV-seronegative.

DNA for the CDR3: TGCAGCGTTGAGGTCGGCAGGCCCTTTTCCAATGAGCAGTTCTTC. It encodes CSVEVGRPFSNEQFF. The V gene is TRBV29-1, the J gene TRBJ2-1, with unresolved D. Germline lookup yields CDR1 SQVTM and CDR2 ANQGSEA. This CDR3 is 15 amino acids long. V lost 3 bases and J lost 6, with 18 bases in between.

CDR3 nucleotide sequence: TGCGCCAGCAGCCAAGTTCTACAGGGGATCTACGAGCAGTACTTC. Translation: CASSQVLQGIYEQYF. The chain links TRBV4-1 to TRBJ2-7; 7 bases are shared with TRBD1. Germline CDR1 and CDR2: MGHRA and YSYEKL. J lost 3 bases, V lost 1 base, and 6 bases had no gene match. CDR3 size: 15 residues.

CDR3 sequence: CASSVGGTNTGELFF. The CDR3, as DNA: TGTGCCAGCAGCGTAGGAGGGACCAACACCGGGGAGCTGTTTTTT. The rearrangement joins TRBV28 to TRBJ2-2; D possibly corresponds to TRBD2 (6 bases). Germline-derived CDR1 and CDR2 are MDHEN and SYDVKM. This CDR3 is built from 15 residues. Trimming shortened V by 6 bases and J by 2 bases, and 13 bases separated the two germline ends.

The chain recombines TRBV2 with TRBJ1-1; D is ambiguous. The CDR3 consists of 15 residues. Trimming shortened V by 3 bases and J by 1 base, and 12 bases separated the two germline ends. The germline V gene encodes CDR1 SNHLY and CDR2 FYNNEI. Here the CDR3 DNA reads TGTGCCAGCAGTGATCCCGGGGTGGGGAACACTGAAGCTTTCTTT. Amino acid sequence: CASSDPGVGNTEAFF.

The chain has TRBV5-1 and TRBJ1-4; no firm D call. Deletions cut 2 bases from V and 1 base from J, with 3 bases between. CDR3 length: 13 residues. Germline CDR1 SGHRS, CDR2 YFSETQ. The CDR3: CASSFGTNEKLFF. For the CDR3, the DNA is TGCGCCAGCAGCTTCGGAACTAATGAAAAACTGTTTTTT.

The chain combines TRBV15 with TRBJ2-3; 13 bases match TRBD2. After removal of 3 bases from V and 5 bases from J, the junction contained 8 bases not matched to a gene. Germline CDR1 and CDR2: LNHNV and YYDKDF (reference sequence). This CDR3 region has 17 residues. The CDR3 sequence is CATSSRGLAGDVDTQYF. DNA for the CDR3: TGTGCCACCAGCAGTCGCGGACTAGCGGGAGATGTAGATACGCAGTATTTT.

V usage is TRBV6-1 and J usage is TRBJ2-2; TRBD1 is a possible D gene (5 bases). Deletions cut 1 base from V and 5 bases from J, with 8 bases between. Germline-derived CDR1 and CDR2 are MNHNS and SASEGT. The CDR3 spans 14 residues. CDR3 sequence reads: CASSEVAGTGELFF. CDR3 in DNA: TGTGCCAGCAGTGAAGTAGCAGGGACCGGGGAGCTGTTTTTT.

V and J are TRBV5-1 and TRBJ1-1; D is unclear. V was clipped by 4 bases and J by 1 base, with 11 bases between them. This CDR3 has 14 residues. Germline CDR1 and CDR2: SGHRS and YFSETQ. The CDR3 DNA reads as TGCGCCAGCAGCCCGGCGGGCCAGAACACTGAAGCTTTCTTT. This gives the protein CASSPAGQNTEAFF.

The chain combines TRBV5-1 with TRBJ2-2, with D possibly matching TRBD2 (5 bases). V was cut by 6 bases and J by 4 bases, with 19 bases left in between. The CDR3 extends over 16 amino acids. Germline-derived CDR1 and CDR2 are SGHRS and YFSETQ. The CDR3 bases are TGCGCCAGCAAGGAGGTAGCGCTCACTTCCACCGGGGAGCTGTTTTTT. It specifies CASKEVALTSTGELFF.

The chain is built from TRBV5-1 and TRBJ1-2; 11 nucleotides align to TRBD1. Germline V CDR1 and CDR2: SGHRS, YFSETQ. The CDR3 sequence is 16 residues long. V dropped 3 bases and J dropped 4; count of bases not matched to a gene: 8. CDR3 DNA: TGCGCCAGCAGCTGGGGACAGGGGGGTTTTGGCTATGGCTACACCTTC. As protein: CASSWGQGGFGYGYTF. Complete variable domain (other parts from reference TRBV5-1 and TRBJ1-2): KAGVTQTPRYLIKTRGQQVTLSCSPISGHRSVSWYQQTPGQGLQFLFEYFSETQRNKGNFPGRFSGRQFSNSRSEMNVSTLELGDSALYLCASSWGQGGFGYGYTFGSGTRLTVV.

The rearrangement joins TRBV23-1 to TRBJ1-5, with 9 bases that match TRBD1. TRBV23-1 carries the ORF label, with uncertain function. The CDR3 sequence is 16 residues long. Trimming took 7 bases from V and 1 from J; bases not matched to a gene: 8. The chain's CDR3 is CASTTGGLLSNQPQHF. Here the CDR3 DNA reads TGCGCCAGCACGACAGGGGGATTGTTAAGCAATCAGCCCCAGCATTTT.

The chain couples TRBV7-2 to TRBJ1-1; 7 positions agree with TRBD1. The germline V gene encodes CDR1 SGHTA and CDR2 FQGNSA. J was trimmed by 4 bases and V by 3 bases; bases with no gene match: 11. The CDR3 spans 16 residues. DNA of the CDR3: TGTGCCAGCAGCTTTCTCTTCCGGGACAGCAGCACTGAAGCTTTCTTT. Its translation is CASSFLFRDSSTEAFF.

The chain employs TRBV7-8 and TRBJ2-7, with D uncertain. There are 13 residues in the CDR3. The V gene's germline CDR1 is SGHVS and CDR2 FQNEAQ. V lost 2 bases, J lost 6 bases, and 11 bases lay in between. CDR3 sequence reads: CASSLPTLGEQYF. CDR3 nucleotides: TGTGCCAGCAGCTTACCGACACTGGGCGAGCAGTACTTC.

V gene TRBV28 combines with J gene TRBJ2-1; TRBD1 aligns across 11 bases. The CDR3 length is 15 residues. Germline V CDR1 and CDR2: MDHEN, SYDVKM. V trimming: 7 bases; J trimming: 8 bases; junction bases outside the gene matches: 10. CDR3 sequence: CASTTAGTGGDEQFF. DNA for the CDR3: TGTGCCAGCACCACCGCCGGGACAGGGGGAGATGAGCAGTTCTTC.